This T cell receptor beta chain was identified in a study of blood T cell repertoires in COVID-19. Participant-given clinical history determined each cohort assignment. Some clones are missing from TCRdb's copy, which holds only in-frame ones; the method was immunoSEQ multiplex PCR. The table shows 400,000 or so clones, with 70% to 90% occurring only once. Material for sequencing was PBMCs or T cells enriched from blood (not recorded which). The clonotype originates from a man aged 35-49 years in a cohort exposed to, infected with or recovered from COVID-19 (not recorded which).

As DNA, the CDR3 is TGTGCCAGCAGCCCTGTAGAGGGAAGAGCTTCACCCCTCCACTTT. Protein: CASSPVEGRASPLHF. The V gene is TRBV28, the J gene TRBJ1-6; D gene uncertain. CDR3 length: 15 residues. CDR1 and CDR2 from the germline V gene are MDHEN and SYDVKM. Trimming pared 6 bases from V and 9 bases from J, leaving 18 bases between.